This TCR beta chain emerged from a study of blood T cell repertoires in COVID-19. Allocation to cohorts depended on clinical history reported by the participants. Per the germline V gene, CDR1 is SGHRS and CDR2 is YFSETQ. The CDR3 extends over 15 amino acids. Unmatched junction bases numbered 4, after V lost 5 bases and J lost 0 bases. Generated by immunoSEQ multiplex PCR, the TCRdb table keeps only in-frame clones and is missing some. The sample consists of 180,000 or so clones, 86% of them appearing once. This clonotype originated in a woman in her twenties or thirties who had recovered from COVID-19. The chain employs TRBV5-1 and TRBJ2-1, with TRBD2 matching over 8 bases. The sample taken for sequencing was PBMCs or T cells enriched from blood (not recorded which). The CDR3 bases are TGCGCCAGCAGTCGGGGACTAGTCTCCTACAATGAGCAGTTCTTC. Its translation is CASSRGLVSYNEQFF.